This is a list of T cell receptor beta chains from one sample in a study of blood T cell repertoires in COVID-19. Profiling relied on immunoSEQ multiplex PCR, and the TCRdb table lists in-frame clones only, not all of them. Of fewer than 100,000 clones listed, 75% to 90% are singletons. The specimen was peripheral blood. The receptors come from a woman between 65 and 79 years old with acute or convalescent COVID-19. The CDR3 runs from the conserved cysteine through the conserved F or W. Each record gives: V gene, D gene, J gene, clone size, CDR3 protein, CDR3 DNA. A D gene is named only where the DNA matches it firmly. Size is stated for part of the rows, as once, few or many counts, or as a class when the clone is expanded.

TRBV11-2,TRBD2,TRBJ2-1,-,CASSLDSSGRNEQFF,TGTGCCAGCAGCTTAGATTCTAGCGGGAGAAATGAGCAGTTCTTC
TRBV18,-,TRBJ2-1,-,CASSWDSPAYNEQFF,TGTGCCAGCTCCTGGGACTCGCCAGCCTACAATGAGCAGTTCTTC
TRBV29-1,-,TRBJ2-2,-,CSVGGGNTGELFF,TGCAGCGTAGGGGGGGGAAACACCGGGGAGCTGTTTTTT
TRBV19,TRBD2,TRBJ2-3,-,CASSIGRLAGGFTDTQYF,TGTGCCAGTAGTATAGGCCGACTAGCGGGAGGGTTCACAGATACGCAGTATTTT
TRBV12-3/TRBV12-4,-,TRBJ2-5,-,CASTKLNGETQYF,TGTGCCAGCACCAAACTTAATGGAGAGACCCAGTACTTC
TRBV11-3,-,TRBJ2-7,once,CASCVCEQYF,TGTGCCAGCTGCGTCTGCGAGCAGTACTTC
TRBV7-6,-,TRBJ2-5,-,CASSSQPGARVGETQYF,TGTGCCAGCAGCTCACAACCAGGGGCCAGGGTTGGAGAGACCCAGTACTTC
TRBV9,TRBD1,TRBJ1-4,-,CASRRGQGVREKLFF,TGTGCCAGCCGGAGGGGGCAGGGGGTTCGTGAAAAACTGTTTTTT
TRBV13,TRBD1,TRBJ1-1,-,CASSLTGGTEAFF,TGTGCCAGCAGCTTAACAGGGGGCACTGAAGCTTTCTTT
TRBV18,-,TRBJ1-2,-,CASSHIPLTGTDSGYTF,TGTGCCAGCTCGCACATCCCCTTGACAGGCACTGATTCTGGCTACACCTTC
TRBV7-3,-,TRBJ2-3,once,CASSLFRASTDTQYF,TGTGCCAGCAGCTTATTCAGGGCTAGCACAGATACGCAGTATTTT
TRBV29-1,TRBD1,TRBJ2-7,once,CSVIPARGSAYEQYF,TGCAGCGTTATTCCGGCCAGGGGGAGTGCCTACGAGCAGTACTTC
TRBV19,-,TRBJ2-1,-,CASSLRPPSGGSSYNEQFF,TGTGCCAGTAGTCTCCGCCCCCCCTCTGGAGGGAGCTCCTACAATGAGCAGTTCTTC
TRBV28,TRBD1,TRBJ2-7,-,CASSATGSYEQYF,TGTGCCAGCAGCGCGACAGGGTCCTACGAGCAGTACTTC
TRBV12-3/TRBV12-4,-,TRBJ1-3,few,CASSKNSGNTIYF,TGTGCCAGCAGCAAAAACTCTGGAAACACCATATATTTT
TRBV5-6,-,TRBJ1-1,-,CASSLYGVPNTEAFF,TGTGCCAGCAGCTTGTACGGGGTCCCGAACACTGAAGCTTTCTTT
TRBV4-1,-,TRBJ1-1,-,CASSQEPQQNTEAFF,TGCGCCAGCAGCCAAGAACCCCAACAGAACACTGAAGCTTTCTTT
TRBV7-3,TRBD1,TRBJ1-5,-,CASSLDLPGTVSNQPQHF,TGTGCCAGCAGCTTAGACCTCCCAGGGACAGTTAGCAATCAGCCCCAGCATTTT
TRBV2,TRBD1,TRBJ1-1,-,CASSTTGVNTEAFF,TGTGCCAGCAGTACAACAGGGGTGAACACTGAAGCTTTCTTT
TRBV7-3,TRBD2,TRBJ2-1,-,CASSLISGRAGYNEQFF,TGTGCCAGCAGCTTAATAAGCGGGAGGGCCGGCTACAATGAGCAGTTCTTC
TRBV15,TRBD1,TRBJ2-7,once,CATSRDEGASYEQYF,TGTGCCACCAGCAGAGATGAGGGGGCCTCCTACGAGCAGTACTTC
TRBV28,TRBD1,TRBJ1-5,-,CASRGDRGSYQPQHF,TGTGCCAGCAGGGGGGACAGGGGGTCTTACCAGCCCCAGCATTTT
TRBV6-1,TRBD1,TRBJ1-6,-,CASSEFSRQGISPLHF,TGTGCCAGCAGTGAATTCAGTAGACAGGGCATTTCACCCCTCCACTTT
TRBV19,-,TRBJ2-2,-,CASSITGAAGELFF,TGTGCCAGTAGTATAACGGGAGCGGCCGGGGAGCTGTTTTTT
TRBV30,-,TRBJ1-3,-,CAWAPGSGNTIYF,TGTGCCTGGGCCCCGGGATCTGGAAACACCATATATTTT
TRBV7-2,-,TRBJ2-1,-,CASSLAGGIYNEQFF,TGTGCCAGCAGCTTAGCGGGGGGTATCTACAATGAGCAGTTCTTC
TRBV2,-,TRBJ1-6,once,CASKKGSTYNSPLHF,TGTGCCAGCAAAAAAGGGAGCACCTATAATTCACCCCTCCACTTT
TRBV9,-,TRBJ2-3,-,CASSAGQRFTDTQYF,TGTGCCAGCAGCGCCGGACAGCGTTTCACAGATACGCAGTATTTT
TRBV3-1/TRBV3-2,-,TRBJ1-6,many,CASSHQGYNSPLHF,TGTGCCAGCAGCCACCAGGGGTATAATTCACCCCTCCACTTT
TRBV7-2,TRBD1,TRBJ1-2,-,CASSPGTGGNYGYTF,TGTGCCAGCAGCCCCGGGACAGGGGGCAACTATGGCTACACCTTC
TRBV10-3,TRBD2,TRBJ2-2,-,CAIAGADLAGGRTGELFF,TGTGCCATCGCTGGTGCCGATTTAGCGGGAGGTCGGACCGGGGAGCTGTTTTTT
TRBV19,TRBD1,TRBJ1-1,-,CASSRDRGTEAFF,TGTGCCAGTAGTAGGGACAGGGGAACTGAAGCTTTCTTT
TRBV13,TRBD1,TRBJ2-3,-,CASSLAPTGGITDTQYF,TGTGCCAGCAGCTTAGCCCCGACAGGGGGAATCACAGATACGCAGTATTTT
TRBV24-1,TRBD1,TRBJ2-5,-,CATSDPTPGQQETQYF,TGTGCCACCAGTGATCCCACGCCGGGACAGCAAGAGACCCAGTACTTC
TRBV19,TRBD1,TRBJ1-1,few,CASSIKGRGTEAFF,TGTGCCAGTAGTATTAAGGGCAGGGGGACTGAAGCTTTCTTT
TRBV11-3,TRBD2,TRBJ2-5,-,CASSLDGGEGETQYF,TGTGCCAGCAGCTTAGATGGCGGGGAGGGGGAGACCCAGTACTTC
TRBV5-1,TRBD2,TRBJ2-4,once,CASSPAAGAPAKNIQYF,TGCGCCAGCAGCCCCGCCGCGGGAGCCCCGGCCAAAAACATTCAGTACTTC
TRBV11-3,TRBD1,TRBJ1-4,once,CASNPQGDNEKLFF,TGTGCCAGCAACCCCCAGGGGGATAATGAAAAACTGTTTTTT
TRBV2,-,TRBJ2-4,-,CASRKWLGSTEGKNIQYF,TGTGCCAGCAGAAAGTGGTTGGGGTCAACTGAGGGCAAAAACATTCAGTACTTC
TRBV6-6,TRBD1,TRBJ1-1,-,CASSRTGTGGSKTEAFF,TGTGCCAGCAGTCGAACCGGGACAGGGGGTTCTAAGACTGAAGCTTTCTTT
TRBV4-2,-,TRBJ1-4,-,CASSLRQSNEKLFF,TGTGCCAGCAGCCTGCGACAGAGTAATGAAAAACTGTTTTTT
TRBV18,TRBD1,TRBJ1-1,-,CASSPKTGGGTEAFF,TGTGCCAGCTCACCGAAGACAGGGGGAGGAACTGAAGCTTTCTTT
TRBV5-1,-,TRBJ2-2,few,CASSLAGNTGELFF,TGCGCCAGCAGCTTGGCCGGGAACACCGGGGAGCTGTTTTTT